Following are 7 T cell receptor beta chains from one sample sequenced in a study of blood T cell repertoires in COVID-19. Clones were sequenced by immunoSEQ multiplex PCR, and TCRdb holds only the in-frame ones, with some missing. The table has about 150,000 clones, about 73% seen once. The specimen was peripheral blood. The receptors stem from a man older than 75 with acute or convalescent COVID-19.

The chain employs TRBV6-2 or TRBV6-3 and TRBJ1-2; no clear D gene. Trimming stripped 2 bases from V and 5 bases from J, with 3 bases between. CDR1 MNHEY and CDR2 SVGEGT come from the germline V gene. The length of the CDR3 is 11 residues. The DNA of the CDR3 is TGTGCCAGCAGTTACGCGTATGGCTACACCTTC. Its translation is CASSYAYGYTF.

Only one count was recorded for this clone. The chain combines TRBV12-3 or TRBV12-4 with TRBJ2-2; D unresolved. Trimming shortened V by 3 bases and J by 7 bases, and 3 bases separated the two germline ends. The CDR3 consists of 11 residues. The CDR3 nucleotides are TGTGCCAGCAGTTTCGTCGGGGAGCTGTTTTTT. Its protein product is CASSFVGELFF.

Only one count was recorded for this clone. The chain joins TRBV7-9 to TRBJ2-7; D gene uncertain. Trimming removed 5 bases at V and 12 bases at J, with 14 bases between. The CDR3 covers 11 residues. CDR1 and CDR2 (germline): SEHNR, FQNEAQ (reference sequence). CDR3 sequence: CASSSEVAWYF. The CDR3 DNA follows: TGTGCCAGCAGCAGCGAAGTGGCTTGGTACTTC.

V is TRBV15 and J is TRBJ2-5; TRBD1 agrees at 7 bases. Germline CDR1 reads LNHNV; CDR2 reads YYDKDF (reference sequence). The junction had 12 bases not matched to a gene; V was cut back by 6 bases and J by 5 bases. The length of the CDR3 is 15 residues. This chain's CDR3 is CATSMTRQGTETQYF. DNA for the CDR3: TGTGCCACCAGTATGACCAGACAGGGTACGGAGACCCAGTACTTC. The full variable domain, in which reference TRBV15 and TRBJ2-5 provide the parts outside the CDR3, is DAMVIQNPRYQVTQFGKPVTLSCSQTLNHNVMYWYQQKSSQAPKLLFHYYDKDFNNEADTPDNFQSRRPNTSFCFLDIRSPGLGDTAMYLCATSMTRQGTETQYFGPGTRLLVL.

This clone has only one observation. This rearrangement joins TRBV6-1 to TRBJ1-1, with TRBD1 as a possible D gene (5 bases). CDR3 length equals 15 residues. Deletions cut 3 bases from V and 2 bases from J, with 13 bases between. CDR1 and CDR2 (germline): MNHNS, SASEGT. The DNA for the CDR3 is TGTGCCAGCAGTGAGAGACAGAACTTTAACACTGAAGCTTTCTTT. Its translation: CASSERQNFNTEAFF.

The chain is built from TRBV14 and TRBJ2-5; a possible D gene is TRBD1 (5 bases). Germline V gene sequence: CDR1 SGHDN, CDR2 FVKESK. The CDR3 is 13 residues long. V lost 2 bases and J 6 bases, leaving 10 bases between the germline ends. This chain's CDR3 is CASSQFDRQTQYF. The CDR3 DNA follows: TGTGCCAGCAGCCAATTCGACAGACAGACCCAGTACTTC.

The chain joins TRBV2 to TRBJ2-4; perhaps TRBD1 as D (5 bases). V was cut by 4 bases and J by 7 bases, with 14 bases left in between. Looked up from germline, CDR1 is SNHLY and CDR2 is FYNNEI. CDR3 length: 14 amino acids. The chain's CDR3 is CASSGGRTFNIQYF. Written as DNA, the CDR3 is TGTGCCAGCAGTGGGGGTAGGACATTCAACATTCAGTACTTC.